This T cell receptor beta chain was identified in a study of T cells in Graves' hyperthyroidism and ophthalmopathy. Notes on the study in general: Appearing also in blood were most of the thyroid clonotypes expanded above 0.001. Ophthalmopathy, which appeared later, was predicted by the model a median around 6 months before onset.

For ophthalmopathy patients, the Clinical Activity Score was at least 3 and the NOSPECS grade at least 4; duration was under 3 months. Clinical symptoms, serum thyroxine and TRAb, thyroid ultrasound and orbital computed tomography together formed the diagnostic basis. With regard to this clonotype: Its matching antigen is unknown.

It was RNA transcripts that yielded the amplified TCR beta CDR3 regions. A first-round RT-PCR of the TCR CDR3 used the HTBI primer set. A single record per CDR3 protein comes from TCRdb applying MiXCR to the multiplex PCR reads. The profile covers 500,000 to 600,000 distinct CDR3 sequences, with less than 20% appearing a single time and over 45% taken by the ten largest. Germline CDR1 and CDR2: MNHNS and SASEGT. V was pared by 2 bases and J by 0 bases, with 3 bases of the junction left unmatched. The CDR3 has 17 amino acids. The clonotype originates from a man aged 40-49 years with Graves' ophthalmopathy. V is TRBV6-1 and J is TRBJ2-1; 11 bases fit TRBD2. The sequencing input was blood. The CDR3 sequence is CASSELAGGLSYNEQFF. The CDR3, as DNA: TGTGCCAGCAGTGAATTAGCGGGGGGGCTCTCCTACAATGAGCAGTTCTTC.